This T cell receptor (beta chain) was captured by sequencing in a study of sequential checkpoint blockade in melanoma. General study findings and limits: Pretreatment TIL clonality tracked with response in the nivolumab-first arm.

Stated treatment: randomized to nivolumab then ipilimumab (arm A) or the reverse (arm B). Patients had received no earlier DNA-damaging chemotherapy. This clone is deemed medium-sized. Its matching antigen is unknown. Repertoires were generated with immunoSEQ multiplex PCR, while TCRdb's copy carries only in-frame clones and drops some. The sample lists approximately 6,300 clones; around 26% were seen once. Per germline, CDR1 SGDLS and CDR2 YYNGEE. The V and J ends lost 5 bases and 3 bases, in that order; junction bases with no gene match: 10. The length of the CDR3 is 15 residues. The chain uses TRBV9 and TRBJ1-1; TRBD1 matches 7 bases. The sample in question was tumor tissue (inferred from file names), obtained from a patient given nivolumab and ipilimumab in sequence. This receptor was identified in a human donor with melanoma. CDR3 sequence: CASSTSGGWDTEAFF. CDR3 in DNA: TGTGCCAGCAGTACTTCAGGGGGTTGGGACACTGAAGCTTTCTTT.